A single sample is the source of the 15 T cell receptor beta chains below, sequenced in a study of T-cell memory formation after mild COVID-19. TCRdb processed the 5' RACE reads anew with MiXCR; each CDR3 protein has one entry. In the table there are approximately 260,000 distinct CDR3 sequences, over 15% of which are singletons. The source material was PBMCs or a T cell subset sorted from them (not recorded which). Receptor source: a man aged 18 to 29 who had mild COVID-19 (a few samples of this study predate the infection). Cell type and time point are not known.

This clonotype was counted only a few times. The rearrangement links TRBV12-3 or TRBV12-4 to TRBJ2-1; 15 positions match TRBD2. This CDR3 has 17 residues. After removal of 5 bases from V and 4 bases from J, the junction contained 6 bases not matched to a gene. The chain's CDR3 is CASSPPGLAGGYNEQFF. In DNA, the CDR3 is TGTGCCAGCAGTCCCCCGGGACTAGCGGGGGGTTACAATGAGCAGTTCTTC.

The rearrangement links TRBV2 to TRBJ2-5; TRBD1 agrees at 7 bases. CDR1 and CDR2 (germline): SNHLY, FYNNEI. The CDR3 extends over 14 amino acids. The ends lost 6 bases at V and 3 bases at J; junction bases unmatched: 7. The CDR3 reads CASRGDSREETQYF. The CDR3 DNA follows: TGTGCCAGCAGGGGGGACAGTCGGGAAGAGACCCAGTACTTC.

The chain links TRBV24-1 to TRBJ2-5; 7 bases align to TRBD2. The CDR3 has 14 residues. Trimming removed 3 bases from V and 5 bases from J; junction bases left unmatched: 5. Germline CDR1 and CDR2: KGHDR and SFDVKD. CDR3 sequence: CATSDSGVGETQYF. In DNA, the CDR3 is TGTGCCACCAGTGATAGCGGGGTTGGGGAGACCCAGTACTTC.

The chain combines TRBV27 with TRBJ1-4; possible D gene TRBD1, 5 bases. The CDR3 extends over 15 amino acids. The V end was cut by 0 bases, the J end by 7 bases, with 12 bases between. From germline, CDR1 is MNHEY and CDR2 SMNVEV (reference sequence). CDR3 in DNA: TGTGCCAGCAGTTTATCGGGACGGAAGGTTGAAAAACTGTTTTTT. Translated, it gives CASSLSGRKVEKLFF. Using reference TRBV27 and TRBJ1-4 for the parts outside the CDR3, the full variable domain is EAQVTQNPRYLITVTGKKLTVTCSQNMNHEYMSWYRQDPGLGLRQIYYSMNVEVTDKGDVPEGYKVSRKEKRNFPLILESPSPNQTSLYFCASSLSGRKVEKLFFGSGTQLSVL.

This chain uses TRBV9 with TRBJ2-3, with 10 bases matching TRBD2. The CDR3 contains 15 residues. V lost 4 bases, J lost 2 bases, and 4 bases stayed unmatched. Germline values: CDR1 SGDLS, CDR2 YYNGEE. This chain's CDR3 is CASSSSGGVTDTQYF. CDR3 DNA: TGTGCCAGCAGCTCTAGCGGGGGTGTCACAGATACGCAGTATTTT.

The chain uses TRBV12-3 or TRBV12-4 and TRBJ1-2; D unclear. The CDR3 extends over 12 amino acids. V shed 6 bases and J shed 4 bases, with 9 bases lying between them. CDR3 loop: CASRSSSYGYTF. CDR3 DNA sequence: TGTGCCAGCAGATCAAGCTCCTATGGCTACACCTTC.

This chain links TRBV6-6 with TRBJ2-1; TRBD1 might be the D (5 bases). Trimming stripped 2 bases from V and 5 bases from J, with 13 bases between. Germline V gives CDR1 MNHNY, CDR2 SVGAGI (reference sequence). CDR3 length: 15 residues. DNA of the CDR3: TGTGCCAGCAGTTACCCCTCATTGGGGCACAATGAGCAGTTCTTC. It codes for CASSYPSLGHNEQFF.

This chain links TRBV20-1 with TRBJ2-2, with 9 bases identical to TRBD1. The V segment lost 1 base and the J segment 4 bases; nucleotides outside the gene matches: 7. Germline values: CDR1 DFQATT, CDR2 SNEGSKA (reference sequence). The CDR3 runs to 16 residues. The CDR3 sequence: CSARVGTGHFTGELFF. The CDR3, as DNA: TGCAGTGCTAGAGTTGGGACAGGGCATTTCACCGGGGAGCTGTTTTTT.

This clonotype was detected a few times. This sequence joins TRBV5-1 and TRBJ2-3; unclear D gene. Trimming took off 4 bases at V and 0 bases at J, with 9 bases between the two ends. Per germline, CDR1 SGHRS and CDR2 YFSETQ. This CDR3 spans 14 amino acids. As DNA, the CDR3 is TGCGCCAGCAGCCTAGAGCGTAGCACAGATACGCAGTATTTT. Protein: CASSLERSTDTQYF.

The chain uses TRBV11-2 and TRBJ2-2; D is ambiguous. The V gene's germline CDR1 is SGHAT and CDR2 FQNNGV. CDR3 size: 14 residues. The V and J ends lost 5 bases and 3 bases respectively, with 10 bases between them. CDR3 region: CASSPRTYTGELFF. In DNA, the CDR3 is TGTGCCAGCAGCCCCCGGACCTACACCGGGGAGCTGTTTTTT.

With respect to this clonotype: Germline and junction disagree at one end, which may indicate a read error. This chain connects TRBV7-2 to TRBJ1-5, with 7 positions matching TRBD1. This CDR3 spans 19 amino acids. Germline-derived CDR1 and CDR2 are SGHTA and FQGNSA. For the CDR3, the DNA is TGTGCCAGCAGCTTAGCAGAGGCAACAGGGGCATTGAGCAATCAGACCCAGCATTTT. This gives the protein CASSLAEATGALSNQTQHF.

This clonotype was observed a handful of times. At one end the junction does not follow the germline gene, possibly because of a read error. The chain links TRBV7-7 to TRBJ2-5; 7 nucleotides align to TRBD2. Germline values: CDR1 SSHAT, CDR2 FNYEAQ (reference sequence). This CDR3 spans 15 amino acids. The CDR3 region is CASSSGGSGGETQYF. The CDR3 bases are TGTGCTAGCAGCTCGGGGGGATCAGGAGGAGAGACCCAGTACTTC.

In its sample, this clonotype was seen many times. A read error may account for a junction end that differs from germline. The chain has TRBV4-2 and TRBJ2-5; 9 bases map to TRBD1. Germline values: CDR1 LGHNA, CDR2 YNFKEQ. CDR3 size: 13 residues. The CDR3 nucleotides are TGTGCCAGTAGCCAGGACAGGGGCGAGACCCAGTACTTC. Translating it yields CASSQDRGETQYF.

The chain is built from TRBV12-2 and TRBJ1-5; the table's D call of TRBD1 was not tested on the DNA. TRBV12-2 represents a pseudogene. The CDR3 runs 12 residues. CDR3 nucleotides: TGTGCAAGGGGTCAGGGCAATCAGCCCCAGCATTTT. It codes for CARGQGNQPQHF.

This clonotype has a handful of counts. This chain uses TRBV20-1 with TRBJ2-3, with D perhaps TRBD2 (5 bases). Trimming took off 0 bases at V and 2 bases at J, with 30 bases between the two ends. CDR3 length: 21 residues. Germline V gene lookup returns CDR1 DFQATT and CDR2 SNEGSKA (reference sequence). The DNA of the CDR3 is TGCAGTGCTAGAGATCATGGGTCCCGGGGTGGCATTCGGGCACACACAGATACGCAGTATTTT. This translates into CSARDHGSRGGIRAHTDTQYF.